The clone carrying this T cell receptor (beta chain) was found a few times. Its antigen is currently unknown. J gave up 9 bases and V 9 bases, and 10 bases lay outside the gene matches. The CDR3 length is 13 residues. The data originate from a study of identical twins. Study findings and constraints: For cord blood, abundant beta clonotypes had fewer insertions, unlike memory repertoires, which showed none.

MiXCR was run by TCRdb on the 5' RACE reads, yielding one entry per CDR3 protein. The table includes roughly 720,000 distinct CDR3 sequences, approximately 18% detected once. These same data were also listed under a study on T cells expressing NK-cell markers. That publication notes: The TCR beta repertoires originated in sorted CD3+CD56+NKG2C+, CD3+CD56+NKG2C- and CD3+CD56-NKG2C+ T cells. Where a handful of donors were concerned, these clonotypes also led the CD3+CD56-NKG2C+ fraction.

The chain links TRBV12-3 or TRBV12-4 to TRBJ2-2; 7 nucleotides agree with TRBD1. This clonotype was sampled from a woman in her late teens or twenties in good health. Specimen: PBMCs. In DNA, the CDR3 is TGTGCCAGTGGACAGGCCTCCATCCGGGAGCTGTTTTTT. Amino acid sequence: CASGQASIRELFF.